This entry is about one TCR beta chain. Antigen specificity is unknown. The data are from a study of shared clonotypes between healthy human individuals. Looked up from germline, CDR1 is SQVTM and CDR2 is ANQGSEA. Trimming pared 4 bases from V and 4 bases from J, leaving 7 bases between. This CDR3 spans 11 amino acids. Regarding the study as a whole: Generation probability values for non-shared clonotypes were lower than those for clonotypes shared by all four donors.

In the study's own analysis: Junction-only sequences without quality scores came from ImmunoSEQ, so filtering differed. TCRdb's copy holds only in-frame clones and misses some; the assay was immunoSEQ multiplex PCR. The D gene and trimming were derived from the DNA, and the V and J assignments and clone size from that table. The profile covers about 2 million clones, with roughly 95% appearing a single time and 0.95% to 1.5% taken by the ten largest. Terminally differentiated effector memory CD45RA+ cells were excluded from the naive CD8 cells, which were CD45RO-negative and positively selected for CCR7.

The specimen was naive CD8+ T cells sorted from blood. The clonotype originates from a man in his late teens or twenties in good health. The chain is built from TRBV29-1 and TRBJ1-1; D is unclear. CDR3 amino acids: CSVASVTEAFF. Written as DNA, the CDR3 is TGCAGCGTTGCGTCGGTCACTGAAGCTTTCTTT.